This T cell receptor beta chain was recovered during a study of cytomegalovirus exposure and HLA in healthy donors. The PCR employed 60 Vbeta primers together with 13 Jbeta primers. TCRdb's copy holds only in-frame clones and misses some; the assay was immunoSEQ multiplex PCR. Here the sample spans 160,000 or so clones, approximately 81% being singletons. This clone was observed a handful of times. Material for sequencing was PBMCs. This TCR was sampled from a man aged 30 to 45 in good health and CMV-seronegative.

For the CDR3, the DNA is TGTGCCACCAGCAGGACCACTAAGGTCACCGGGGAGCTGTTTTTT. This codes for CATSRTTKVTGELFF. The gene calls are TRBV15 and TRBJ2-2; D is ambiguous. Trimming stripped 3 bases from V and 4 bases from J, with 12 bases between. The CDR3 is 15 residues long. CDR1 is LNHNV and CDR2 is YYDKDF in the germline V gene (reference sequence).